The sequence of this T cell receptor beta chain was determined in a study of T cell responses to AZD1222 COVID-19 vaccine. Findings of the study overall: The donors showed a predominance of white British ancestry and of females, with possible underestimation of clonal diversity. Two AZD1222 administrations were followed by greater Spike-specific TCR breadth and depth. The study identified only a handful of AZD1222 recipients as seropositive at baseline.

Combined were second doses at about 4 or about 12 weeks. This table comes from immunoSEQ multiplex PCR, and its TCRdb copy is limited to in-frame clones, with some not included. This sample has about 120,000 clones, with 80% to 90% found just once. Details on this clone: What it binds is not known.

Germline CDR1 SGHTA, CDR2 FQGTGA. The CDR3 spans 16 residues. The V and J ends lost 4 bases and 10 bases respectively, with 20 bases between them. This clonotype was sampled from an adult who received the AZD1222 COVID-19 vaccine. Sequencing was performed on peripheral blood, taken 28 days after the second AZD1222 dose. The J gene is TRBJ1-6, the V gene TRBV7-3, with D possibly TRBD1 on 6 matching bases. The CDR3 DNA sequence: TGTGCCAGCAGCTCAACAGGGAGGGTGGTTGGGTCACCCCTCCACTTT. Its translation: CASSSTGRVVGSPLHF.